This paragraph reports one TCR beta chain. Its antigen is still unknown. The input lacks base qualities; no much larger clone sits a single base away. Collaborating institutions collected whole blood in K2EDTA tubes following their own protocols. For TCRbeta analysis, collaborators shipped samples as frozen whole blood, isolated PBMCs, or DNA extracted from either of those sample types. These data originate in a study of blood T cell repertoires in COVID-19 (dated by TCRdb to 2019 to 2021). Broadly, across the study: Samples from collaborators originated in the United States, Italy and Spain and spanned both the acute and convalescent phases of COVID-19. Where HLA class I and class II types were available, the types were taken from metadata supplied by the sample provider, not from assay-based typing. The repertoires were released in a freely available public database intended as a resource for research on the immune response to SARS-CoV-2. Sample metadata almost always included a de-identified subject ID, COVID-19 status, age in years and sex. The prospective study material was composed of cDNA or gDNA derived from T cells, B-cell-depleted T cells, or PBMCs. The dataset comprised deeply sampled blood TCRbeta repertoires from subjects exposed to, actively infected with, or recovered from COVID-19. The samples were drawn from two sources: the first 160 participants of the ongoing ImmuneRACE study, and fewer than 1,500 subjects contributed by 6 global collaborators. Broad study findings and their caveats: The amount of clinical and demographic metadata varied by source and participant and was provided uncurated.

The CDR3 numbers 14 residues from cysteine through phenylalanine. Only the CDR3 DNA stays, 42 bases, in frame from base 1. V is pruned by 3 bases and J by 4 bases, leaving 4 bases of the junction without a gene match. CDR1 and CDR2 were assigned from the germline V gene as LGHNA and YNFKEQ. TCRbeta CDR3 regions were amplified from genomic DNA using the immunoSEQ Assay, a bias-controlled multiplex PCR. Under the source paper's analysis protocol: Nucleated cell counts per sample were estimated from amplification of reference gene primers within the assay. To quantify the absolute abundance of each unique TCRbeta CDR3 rearrangement, sequence reads were collapsed and filtered. Productive Simpson clonality was computed per sample as the square root of Simpson's diversity index over productive rearrangements. The table was pulled from immuneACCESS by TCRdb, which kept in-frame rearrangements only. Such tables lose some clones; where checked, under half of the loss comes from unresolved V genes, and the rest has no known cause. The DNA gave D and trimming, while V, J and clone size come from that table. The sample has about 400,000 clones on record, roughly nine tenths of them singletons. Around 1.2% of the sample rests with the top ten.

This clonotype originated in a man aged 35 to 55 with acute or convalescent COVID-19. The chain joins TRBV4-2 to TRBJ2-3, and 7 bases in between align with TRBD1. Sequencing input: peripheral blood. The DNA sequence is given as TGTGCCAGCAGCCAGGGGGACAGCGCAGATACGCAGTATTTT. Its protein is CASSQGDSADTQYF.